These T cell receptor beta chains were read from a single sample in a study. TCRdb used MiXCR to reprocess the 5' RACE reads, holding one entry per CDR3 protein. The table records approximately 60,000 distinct CDR3 sequences, 26% of them present only once. The specimen was tumor-infiltrating Tregs sorted from the breast tumor. The receptors were gathered from a female donor with breast cancer. The conserved cysteine and the conserved F or W are not part of the CDR3 here. The order of the fields is CDR3 protein, J gene, D gene, V gene. A D gene is named only where the DNA matches it firmly.

CDR3 protein: AGSQSGQGNYGYT
J gene: TRBJ1-2
D gene: TRBD1
V gene: TRBV7-2

CDR3 protein: ASSLTGGLSYNEQF
J gene: TRBJ2-1
D gene: NA
V gene: TRBV7-3

CDR3 protein: ASIRRETQY
J gene: TRBJ2-5
D gene: NA
V gene: TRBV9

CDR3 protein: ASSTITGFDNEQF
J gene: TRBJ2-1
D gene: NA
V gene: TRBV5-1

CDR3 protein: ASSTYRGEAF
J gene: TRBJ1-1
D gene: TRBD1
V gene: TRBV19

CDR3 protein: ASSMGLSTQY
J gene: TRBJ2-3
D gene: NA
V gene: TRBV11-3

CDR3 protein: ASSSGSLSQY
J gene: TRBJ2-5
D gene: NA
V gene: TRBV6-5

CDR3 protein: SVRGDYPANEQF
J gene: TRBJ2-1
D gene: TRBD2
V gene: TRBV29-1

CDR3 protein: SVGGETQY
J gene: TRBJ2-5
D gene: NA
V gene: TRBV29-1

CDR3 protein: ASSIADSYQPQH
J gene: TRBJ1-5
D gene: NA
V gene: TRBV7-9

CDR3 protein: ASSPDRENTEAF
J gene: TRBJ1-1
D gene: TRBD1
V gene: TRBV7-8

CDR3 protein: ASSLGGTAVGEQY
J gene: TRBJ2-7
D gene: TRBD1
V gene: TRBV5-1

CDR3 protein: ASSAGRPRGQETQY
J gene: TRBJ2-5
D gene: NA
V gene: TRBV2

CDR3 protein: ASSRTSGRSEQY
J gene: TRBJ2-7
D gene: TRBD2
V gene: TRBV12-3/TRBV12-4

CDR3 protein: ASSQYWENSPLH
J gene: TRBJ1-6
D gene: NA
V gene: TRBV6-4

CDR3 protein: ATTYGLAGGPKSTDTQY
J gene: TRBJ2-3
D gene: TRBD2
V gene: TRBV24-1

CDR3 protein: ASSLSGSGEGVEQF
J gene: TRBJ2-1
D gene: NA
V gene: TRBV9

CDR3 protein: ASSEQDLYGYT
J gene: TRBJ1-2
D gene: NA
V gene: TRBV6-1

CDR3 protein: ASSPRTGDTQY
J gene: TRBJ2-3
D gene: NA
V gene: TRBV9

CDR3 protein: ASNLASGANVLT
J gene: TRBJ2-6
D gene: NA
V gene: TRBV5-1

CDR3 protein: ASSQNWGEYNSPLH
J gene: TRBJ1-6
D gene: NA
V gene: TRBV4-2

CDR3 protein: ASAIGNGGSEQY
J gene: TRBJ2-7
D gene: TRBD2
V gene: TRBV27

CDR3 protein: ASSPTRLDRNQPQH
J gene: TRBJ1-5
D gene: NA
V gene: TRBV18

CDR3 protein: ASSLSGSYNEQF
J gene: TRBJ2-1
D gene: NA
V gene: TRBV5-1

CDR3 protein: ASSLDPGQLNTEAF
J gene: TRBJ1-1
D gene: TRBD1
V gene: TRBV5-1

CDR3 protein: ASTADRDNLREQY
J gene: TRBJ2-7
D gene: TRBD1
V gene: TRBV19

CDR3 protein: AWRQYTEAF
J gene: TRBJ1-1
D gene: NA
V gene: TRBV30

CDR3 protein: SAPDRNEQF
J gene: TRBJ2-1
D gene: NA
V gene: TRBV20-1

CDR3 protein: ASSGMERETQY
J gene: TRBJ2-5
D gene: NA
V gene: TRBV28

CDR3 protein: ATSDPLAGNSYNEQF
J gene: TRBJ2-1
D gene: TRBD2
V gene: TRBV24-1

CDR3 protein: ASSPPRTGKETQY
J gene: TRBJ2-5
D gene: TRBD1
V gene: TRBV18

CDR3 protein: SAVEGSGASYEQY
J gene: TRBJ2-7
D gene: NA
V gene: TRBV20-1

CDR3 protein: AIGSGTSSSEQY
J gene: TRBJ2-7
D gene: TRBD2
V gene: TRBV10-3

CDR3 protein: ASSLGGGRNYNEQF
J gene: TRBJ2-1
D gene: TRBD2
V gene: TRBV7-9

CDR3 protein: ASSSGGLFPDTQY
J gene: TRBJ2-3
D gene: TRBD2
V gene: TRBV5-4

CDR3 protein: ASRGDQNTGELF
J gene: TRBJ2-2
D gene: NA
V gene: TRBV12-3/TRBV12-4

CDR3 protein: ASSTGLPNNERF
J gene: TRBJ2-1
D gene: TRBD2
V gene: TRBV12-3/TRBV12-4

CDR3 protein: SARDPGTYTDTQY
J gene: TRBJ2-3
D gene: NA
V gene: TRBV20-1

CDR3 protein: ASSQDFGQGGGNTIY
J gene: TRBJ1-3
D gene: TRBD1
V gene: TRBV4-3

CDR3 protein: ASSAGLRDTQY
J gene: TRBJ2-3
D gene: NA
V gene: TRBV6-1

CDR3 protein: ASSQSQMNYGYT
J gene: TRBJ1-2
D gene: NA
V gene: TRBV4-1

CDR3 protein: ASSFMYRGRSSGTEAF
J gene: TRBJ1-1
D gene: TRBD1
V gene: TRBV7-2

CDR3 protein: ASSQRGQGEGYT
J gene: TRBJ1-2
D gene: NA
V gene: TRBV3-1